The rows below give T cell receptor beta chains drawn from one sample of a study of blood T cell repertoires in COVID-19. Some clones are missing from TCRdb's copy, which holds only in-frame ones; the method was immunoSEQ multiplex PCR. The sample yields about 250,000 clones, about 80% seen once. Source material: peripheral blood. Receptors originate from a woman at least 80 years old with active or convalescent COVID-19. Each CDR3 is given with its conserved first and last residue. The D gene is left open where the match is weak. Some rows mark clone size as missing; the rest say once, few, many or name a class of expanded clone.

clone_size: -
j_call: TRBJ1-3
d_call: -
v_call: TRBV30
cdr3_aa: CAWSPGVGNTIYF
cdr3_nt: TGTGCCTGGAGTCCGGGGGTAGGAAACACCATATATTTT

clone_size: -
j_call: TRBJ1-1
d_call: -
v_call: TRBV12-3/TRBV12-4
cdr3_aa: CASSWAGVTEAFF
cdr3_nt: TGTGCCAGCAGTTGGGCCGGGGTGACTGAAGCTTTCTTT

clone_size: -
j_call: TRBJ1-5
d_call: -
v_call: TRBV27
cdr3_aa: CASSFWGGSSNQPQHF
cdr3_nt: TGTGCCAGCAGTTTCTGGGGAGGAAGTAGCAATCAGCCCCAGCATTTT

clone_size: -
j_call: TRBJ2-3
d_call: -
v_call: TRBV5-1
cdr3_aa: CASNPPNAGGTDTQYF
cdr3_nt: TGCGCCAGCAACCCCCCCAACGCCGGTGGCACAGATACGCAGTATTTT

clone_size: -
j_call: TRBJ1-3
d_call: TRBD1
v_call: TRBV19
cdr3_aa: CASSQGTGGLSGNTIYF
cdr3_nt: TGTGCCAGTAGCCAGGGGACAGGGGGCCTCTCTGGAAACACCATATATTTT

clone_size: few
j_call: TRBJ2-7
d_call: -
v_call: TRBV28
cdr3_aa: CASSPQLVMFDQYF
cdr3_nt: TGTGCCAGCAGTCCCCAGCTAGTAATGTTCGATCAGTACTTC

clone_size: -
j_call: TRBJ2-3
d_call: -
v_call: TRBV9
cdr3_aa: CASSVRTTSGSLTDTQYF
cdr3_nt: TGTGCCAGCAGCGTTAGGACGACTAGTGGGAGCCTCACAGATACGCAGTATTTT

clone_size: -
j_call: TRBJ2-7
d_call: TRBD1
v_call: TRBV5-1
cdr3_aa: CASSTGQGYEQYF
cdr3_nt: TGCGCCAGCAGCACTGGACAGGGCTACGAGCAGTACTTC

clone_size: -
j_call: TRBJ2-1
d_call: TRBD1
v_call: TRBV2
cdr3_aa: CASRRGQGGYNEQFF
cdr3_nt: TGTGCCAGCAGACGGGGACAGGGGGGGTACAATGAGCAGTTCTTC

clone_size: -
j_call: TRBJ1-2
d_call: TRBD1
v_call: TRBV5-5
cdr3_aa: CASSLQGDYVYGYTF
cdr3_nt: TGTGCCAGCAGCCTACAGGGGGATTATGTCTATGGCTACACCTTC

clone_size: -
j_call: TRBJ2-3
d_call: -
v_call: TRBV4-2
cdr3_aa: CASSQARVADTQYF
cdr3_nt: TGTGCCAGCAGCCAAGCGAGGGTTGCAGATACGCAGTATTTT

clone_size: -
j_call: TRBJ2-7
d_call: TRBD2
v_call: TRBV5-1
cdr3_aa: CASSLVSSGSYEQYF
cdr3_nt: TGCGCCAGCAGCTTGGTGTCTAGCGGGAGCTACGAGCAGTACTTC

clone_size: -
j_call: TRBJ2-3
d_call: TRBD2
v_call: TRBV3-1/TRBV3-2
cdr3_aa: CASSQDGLAGGGSDTQYF
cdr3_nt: TGTGCCAGCAGCCAAGATGGACTAGCGGGAGGAGGCTCAGATACGCAGTATTTT

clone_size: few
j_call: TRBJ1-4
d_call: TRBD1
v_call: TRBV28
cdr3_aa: CASSTGTGEEKLFF
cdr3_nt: TGTGCCAGCAGTACCGGGACAGGGGAAGAAAAACTGTTTTTT

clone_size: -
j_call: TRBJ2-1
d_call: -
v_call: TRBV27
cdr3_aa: CASSLLSRYHEYNEQFF
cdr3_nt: TGTGCCAGCAGTTTACTCTCGCGGTACCACGAGTACAATGAGCAGTTCTTC

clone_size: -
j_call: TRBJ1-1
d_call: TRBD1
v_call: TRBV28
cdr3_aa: CASTLTGGTEAFF
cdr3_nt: TGTGCCAGCACTCTGACAGGGGGCACTGAAGCTTTCTTT

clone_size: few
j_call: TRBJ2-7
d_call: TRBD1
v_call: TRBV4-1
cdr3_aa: CASSQALDRGKYEQYF
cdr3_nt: TGCGCCAGCAGCCAAGCTTTAGACAGGGGAAAATACGAGCAGTACTTC